This T cell receptor beta chain derives from a study of cytomegalovirus exposure and HLA in healthy donors. Across the study: Early release data held 80 million to 100 million unique TCRs from HLA-typed donors.

Germline trimming cut 4 bases from V and 5 bases from J; bases unmatched to any gene: 9. The germline V gene has CDR1 SGHKS and CDR2 YYEKEE (reference sequence). The length of the CDR3 is 16 residues. The study ran its PCR with 60 Vbeta and 13 Jbeta primers. Profiling relied on immunoSEQ multiplex PCR, and the TCRdb table lists in-frame clones only, not all of them. The sample yields about 140,000 clones, roughly 65% seen once. Specimen: PBMCs. This receptor was taken from a woman in her 30s in good health and CMV-seronegative. The rearrangement joins TRBV5-5 to TRBJ2-1; TRBD1 matches at 10 bases. The CDR3 here is CASSATGTGDHNEQFF. The CDR3 DNA sequence: TGTGCCAGCAGCGCAACCGGGACAGGGGACCACAATGAGCAGTTCTTC.